The present entry profiles one T cell receptor beta chain with its context. The repertoire was sequenced with immunoSEQ multiplex PCR; TCRdb's copy has only in-frame clones and lacks some. The table lists fewer than 200,000 clones, about 91% of them singletons, with about 1.4% in the top ten. J was trimmed by 7 bases and V by 10 bases; bases with no gene match: 9. This CDR3 contains 13 residues. Germline V gene data show CDR1 as KGHDR and CDR2 as SFDVKD. This specimen belongs to a study of blood T cell repertoires in COVID-19. Study details: Sites across the United States, Italy and Spain contributed samples from acute and convalescent COVID-19. Sources were T cells, B-cell-depleted T cells, or PBMCs; the material itself was cDNA or gDNA.

Sequencing input: peripheral blood. The chain uses TRBV24-1 and TRBJ1-1, with 9 bases matching TRBD1. The source of this sequence is a woman aged 45-65 years with acute or convalescent COVID-19. For the CDR3, the DNA is TGTGCCACTCGGGACAGGGTTGTTGGTGAAGCTTTCTTT. As protein: CATRDRVVGEAFF.